This TCR beta chain was recovered during a study of cytomegalovirus exposure and HLA in healthy donors. Each donor was nominally healthy when sampled (though unrecorded immune exposures were likely). This clone was counted only a few times. The antigen remains undetermined. Study-wide results and limits: In vitro checks showed that three CMV-associated chains really do target CMV antigens. Among TCR beta chains of equal frequency, HLA-associated ones were more clonally expanded in a later analysis.

This PCR relied on a set of 60 Vbeta primers and 13 Jbeta primers. Sequencing was performed with immunoSEQ multiplex PCR; in TCRdb, only in-frame clones are kept and a portion is missing. This table has about 150,000 clones, roughly 80% appearing once. This TCR derives from a male donor in good health and CMV-seronegative. Sequencing was carried out using PBMCs.

The CDR3 loop reads CASSFFQGAQQRSSPLHF. CDR3 in DNA: TGTGCCAGCAGTTTCTTCCAGGGGGCCCAACAACGAAGTTCACCCCTCCACTTT. V is TRBV28 and J is TRBJ1-6; 8 nucleotides match TRBD1. The CDR3 has 18 amino acids. Germline V lookup: CDR1 MDHEN, CDR2 SYDVKM. V lost 3 bases to trimming and J lost 9 bases; unmatched junction nucleotides: 16.